A single sample gave rise to the 21 T cell receptor beta chains below, sequenced in a study of T cell responses to AZD1222 COVID-19 vaccine. Sequencing was performed with immunoSEQ multiplex PCR; in TCRdb, only in-frame clones are kept and a portion is missing. The sample holds 95,000 to 110,000 clones, about 92% seen once. Specimen: peripheral blood, collected 28 days after the second AZD1222 dose. Receptor source: an adult who received the AZD1222 COVID-19 vaccine.

This chain uses TRBV18 with TRBJ1-6; tentatively, D is TRBD1 (5 bases). There are 18 residues in the CDR3. Per the germline V gene, CDR1 is KGHSH and CDR2 is LQKENI. The germline V and J ends were trimmed by 3 bases and 0 bases, with 15 bases remaining between them. Here the CDR3 reads CASSPRDRRSSYNSPLHF. The CDR3 DNA follows: TGTGCCAGCTCACCTCGGGACCGCCGGAGCTCCTATAATTCACCCCTCCACTTT.

This chain links TRBV5-6 with TRBJ2-7, with D unclear. Trimming pared 6 bases from V and 0 bases from J, leaving 10 bases between. Per the germline V gene, CDR1 is SGHDT and CDR2 is YYEEEE. The CDR3 has 13 amino acids. The CDR3 coding sequence is TGTGCCAGCAAAGGCATGAGCTCCTACGAGCAGTACTTC. Its translation is CASKGMSSYEQYF.

This chain links TRBV11-2 with TRBJ2-1; D is uncertain. Trimming took 1 base from V and 6 from J, leaving 13 bases between them. The CDR3 contains 15 residues. CDR1 and CDR2 (germline): SGHAT, FQNNGV. CDR3 loop: CASSLVSSFVNEQFF. The CDR3, as DNA: TGTGCCAGCAGCTTAGTTAGCAGTTTCGTCAATGAGCAGTTCTTC.

V gene TRBV6-5 combines with J gene TRBJ1-1, with unresolved D. Deletions cut 1 base from V and 9 bases from J, with 18 bases between. The CDR3 totals 15 residues. Germline CDR1 and CDR2: MNHEY and SVGAGI. The CDR3 loop reads CASSYLQALTPKAFF. The CDR3 coding sequence is TGTGCCAGCAGTTACTTGCAGGCTCTGACCCCCAAAGCTTTCTTT.

This clone was seen once. The V call is TRBV15, the J call TRBJ1-5; no clear D. There are 14 residues in the CDR3. Germline CDR1 and CDR2: LNHNV and YYDKDF (reference sequence). V was trimmed by 4 bases and J by 1 base, leaving 8 bases between them. The CDR3 sequence: CATSTLESNQPQHF. As DNA, the CDR3 is TGTGCCACCAGCACCCTGGAGAGCAATCAGCCCCAGCATTTT.

CDR3 loop: CAISERPGVRSTEAFF. DNA of the CDR3: TGTGCCATCAGTGAGCGTCCAGGGGTGAGAAGCACTGAAGCTTTCTTT. This sequence joins TRBV10-3 and TRBJ1-1; maybe TRBD1 (6 bases). Germline CDR1 reads ENHRY; CDR2 reads SYGVKD. There are 16 residues in the CDR3. V gave up 2 bases and J gave up 4 bases, with 17 bases separating them.

As concerns this clone: Other DNA sequences of this sample code for an identical CDR3. V gene TRBV12-3 or TRBV12-4 combines with J gene TRBJ1-2; D is possibly TRBD1 (5 bases). The CDR3 sequence is 13 residues long. V lost 3 bases, J lost 3 bases, and 8 bases lay in between. CDR3 residues: CASSLRGDYGYTF. The CDR3, as DNA: TGTGCCAGCAGTTTGAGGGGAGACTATGGCTACACCTTC.

This clone was seen a single time. V gene TRBV5-1 combines with J gene TRBJ1-2; no clear D gene. This CDR3 region has 13 residues. Germline V gene data show CDR1 as SGHRS and CDR2 as YFSETQ. Trimming pared 5 bases from V and 7 bases from J, leaving 15 bases between. The CDR3 region is CASRDSDAFGYTF. CDR3 in DNA: TGCGCCAGCAGGGACTCGGATGCATTTGGCTACACCTTC.

The chain recombines TRBV15 with TRBJ2-7; tentatively, D is TRBD2 (6 bases). CDR3 length: 18 residues. Germline V CDR1 and CDR2: LNHNV, YYDKDF (reference sequence). The V gene lost 0 bases and the J gene lost 4 bases, with 22 bases spanning the gap. The CDR3 sequence is CATSREKYLRTGEYEQYF. For the CDR3, the DNA is TGTGCCACCAGCAGAGAAAAATACCTCAGGACGGGGGAATACGAGCAGTACTTC.

This CDR3 reads CASSLVLAGDTDTQYF. CDR3 bases: TGTGCCAGCAGCTTAGTACTAGCGGGTGACACAGATACGCAGTATTTT. The gene calls are TRBV7-8 and TRBJ2-3; 9 nucleotides line up with TRBD2. The V gene end was trimmed by 1 base and the J gene end by 2 bases; junction bases not matched to a gene: 4. CDR1 and CDR2 from the germline V gene are SGHVS and FQNEAQ. The CDR3 runs 16 residues.

This rearrangement joins TRBV9 to TRBJ2-7; 10 positions agree with TRBD1. V dropped 3 bases and J dropped 3; count of bases not matched to a gene: 9. The V gene's germline CDR1 is SGDLS and CDR2 YYNGEE. The CDR3 loop spans 16 amino acids. In DNA, the CDR3 is TGTGCCAGCAGCGCGGGACAGGGGATAGGAGGCTACGAGCAGTACTTC. Translation gives CASSAGQGIGGYEQYF.

The CDR3 DNA follows: TGTGCCAGCAGCTTGGGACAGGAGTACGAGCAGTACTTC. Its protein is CASSLGQEYEQYF. This sequence joins TRBV5-6 and TRBJ2-7; weak D call: TRBD1 (6 bases). Trimming cost V 0 bases and J 4 bases, with 8 bases left between them. CDR1 and CDR2 from the germline V gene are SGHDT and YYEEEE. The CDR3 totals 13 residues.

This chain uses TRBV6-5 with TRBJ2-1; no clear D. Germline loops: CDR1 MNHEY, CDR2 SVGAGI. The CDR3 totals 13 residues. V was clipped by 6 bases and J by 6 bases, with 12 bases between them. Here the CDR3 reads CASSYRASNEQFF. Here the CDR3 DNA reads TGTGCCAGCAGCTACCGAGCCTCCAATGAGCAGTTCTTC.

This clone has only one observation. The chain couples TRBV10-3 to TRBJ2-2; D is ambiguous. V lost 9 bases, J lost 0 bases, and 14 bases lay in between. CDR1 is ENHRY, CDR2 SYGVKD, per germline. This CDR3 has 15 residues. The CDR3 DNA follows: TGTGCCATGGAAAGTGACCGCACGAACACCGGGGAGCTGTTTTTT. It encodes CAMESDRTNTGELFF.

The J gene is TRBJ1-2, the V gene TRBV20-1; 8 bases map to TRBD1. The CDR3 runs to 14 residues. J lost 0 bases, V lost 3 bases, and 3 bases had no gene match. Germline V gene sequence: CDR1 DFQATT, CDR2 SNEGSKA (reference sequence). This CDR3 is CSASQGATNYGYTF. In DNA form, the CDR3 reads TGCAGTGCTAGTCAGGGGGCTACTAACTATGGCTACACCTTC.

The chain carries TRBV3-1 (or the pseudogene TRBV3-2) and TRBJ1-2; D ambiguous. The CDR3 contains 14 residues. The V end was cut by 1 base, the J end by 7 bases, with 13 bases between. From germline, CDR1 is LGHDT and CDR2 YNNKEL (reference sequence). CDR3 residues: CASSQGGRGGGYTF. The CDR3 nucleotides are TGTGCCAGCAGCCAAGGAGGTCGGGGAGGTGGCTACACCTTC.

The V and J genes are TRBV5-1 and TRBJ2-7, with 11 bases identical to TRBD1. The CDR3 totals 15 residues. Looked up from germline, CDR1 is SGHRS and CDR2 is YFSETQ. The V and J ends lost 3 bases and 3 bases, in that order; junction bases with no gene match: 5. The CDR3 sequence: CASSSGQGAIYEQYF. CDR3 in DNA: TGCGCCAGCAGCTCAGGACAGGGGGCAATCTACGAGCAGTACTTC.

The chain uses TRBV28 and TRBJ2-2; TRBD2 might be the D (6 bases). Germline V gene data show CDR1 as MDHEN and CDR2 as SYDVKM. The V gene lost 0 bases and the J gene lost 3 bases, with 20 bases spanning the gap. The CDR3 totals 19 residues. CDR3 loop: CASSLWKVKRATHTGELFF. DNA of the CDR3: TGTGCCAGCAGTTTATGGAAGGTAAAGCGGGCAACCCACACCGGGGAGCTGTTTTTT.

This clone was counted only a few times. The rearrangement joins TRBV13 to TRBJ1-1; possibly TRBD1 for D (5 bases). The ends were cut back, 5 bases at V and 4 bases at J, with 11 bases in the middle. CDR3 length: 13 residues. CDR1 PRHDT and CDR2 FYEKMQ come from the germline V gene (reference sequence). CDR3 bases: TGTGCCAGCAGCCTAAGGAGGGGCACTGAAGCTTTCTTT. It yields the protein CASSLRRGTEAFF.

The chain uses TRBV28 and TRBJ2-1; D remains unclear. The V gene's germline CDR1 is MDHEN and CDR2 SYDVKM. Trimming stripped 5 bases from V and 4 bases from J, with 3 bases between. The CDR3 sequence is 11 residues long. CDR3 nucleotides: TGTGCCAGCAGTCATTACAATGAGCAGTTCTTC. Translation: CASSHYNEQFF.

The chain uses TRBV28 and TRBJ2-2; D is uncertain. This CDR3 spans 12 amino acids. V lost 5 bases, J lost 4 bases, and 5 bases lay in between. CDR1 is MDHEN, CDR2 SYDVKM, per germline. The CDR3 bases are TGTGCCAGCAGTCCCGTCACCGGGGAGCTGTTTTTT. Protein sequence: CASSPVTGELFF.